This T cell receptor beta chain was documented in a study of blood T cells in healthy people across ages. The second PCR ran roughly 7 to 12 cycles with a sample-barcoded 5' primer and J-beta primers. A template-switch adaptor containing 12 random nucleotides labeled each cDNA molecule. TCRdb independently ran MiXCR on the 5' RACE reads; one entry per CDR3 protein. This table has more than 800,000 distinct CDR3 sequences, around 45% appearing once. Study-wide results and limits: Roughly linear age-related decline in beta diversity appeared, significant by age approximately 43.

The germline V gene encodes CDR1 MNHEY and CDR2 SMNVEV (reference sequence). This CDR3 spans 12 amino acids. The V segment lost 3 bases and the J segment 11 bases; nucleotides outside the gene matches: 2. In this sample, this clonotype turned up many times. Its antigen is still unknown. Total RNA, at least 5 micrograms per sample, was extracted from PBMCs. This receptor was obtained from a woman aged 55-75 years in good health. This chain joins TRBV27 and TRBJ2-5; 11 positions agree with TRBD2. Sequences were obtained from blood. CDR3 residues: CASSFSGREQYF. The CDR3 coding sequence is TGTGCCAGCAGTTTTAGCGGGAGGGAGCAGTACTTC.